This T cell receptor (beta chain) was sequenced during a study of early T cells in non-severe SARS-CoV-2 infection. Notes on the study in general: Private and CD4 specificities were missed by VDJdb matching, skewed to anti-spike CD8.

TCRdb reprocessed the 5' RACE reads via MiXCR and lists one record per CDR3 protein. The sample consists of about 61,000 distinct CDR3 sequences, 11% of them appearing once. Germline CDR1 is SGHRS and CDR2 is YFSETQ. Trimming left V 0 bases short and J 9 bases short, with 16 bases between. This CDR3 is built from 15 residues. This clonotype was found many times. What it binds is unknown. Sequenced input: whole blood. The clonotype originates from an adult who was a healthcare worker with PCR-confirmed SARS-CoV-2 infection or an uninfected control (not recorded which). This chain uses TRBV5-1 with TRBJ2-1; D unresolved. CDR3 bases: TGCGCCAGCAGCTTGGCCGGCAAGGAGATGGGTGAGCAGTTCTTC. It is translated as CASSLAGKEMGEQFF.